This T cell receptor beta chain was found in a study of identical twins (dated by TCRdb to about 2016). Some background on the complete study: To test whether fetal clonotypes persist, this study deep-sequenced TCR alpha and beta repertoires from monozygotic twins, from unrelated adults of various ages, and from cord blood. To rule out contamination, replicate twin experiments were performed at different times with different library preparation protocols.

The germline V gene encodes CDR1 DFQATT and CDR2 SNEGSKA (reference sequence). Spanning cysteine to phenylalanine, the CDR3 consists of 12 amino acids. CDR3 DNA only is kept here, 36 bases in frame from base 1. The trim is 5 bases for V and 5 bases for J, with a gap of 13 bases between the germline ends. Points the paper makes about the study in general: Abundant cord blood beta clonotypes carried fewer insertions; young adult naive repertoires showed a weaker similar trend, while memory repertoires showed none. Compared with coincidental sharing between unrelated individuals, out-of-frame TCR alpha sequences shared between twins had an excess of sequences with low generation probability. Because the same donors could not be followed over many years, conclusions were based on cross-sectional statistical analysis. In monozygotic twins, out-of-frame TCR alpha sharing was systematically underestimated by recombination models, although the models agreed with sharing between unrelated individuals. Invariant T cells such as MAIT and iNKT could partly confound zero-insertion analyses, though diverse VJ usage argued against this for most clonotypes. In beta out-of-frame sequences, excess twin sharing was weaker, because having fewer shared sequences lowered the signal-to-noise ratio.

Only healthy Caucasian donors were included. The twin cohort consisted of three pairs of female monozygotic twins, all aged roughly 18 to 30 years. CD4+ and CD8+ T cell populations were isolated with positive isolation kits from Invitrogen. Library method: 5' RACE. The reads were generated on an Illumina HiSeq 2000. Template switching introduced a universal primer binding site; the final cDNA contained a unique molecular identifier, enabling accurate counting of TCR cDNA molecules. Specific primers in the conserved constant-segment region were used to synthesize first-strand cDNA for the TCR alpha and beta chains. To control for contamination, every cDNA library carried two barcodes: a SMART-Mk sample barcode plus Illumina barcodes. TruSeq adapter sequences, together with Illumina sample barcodes, were added in two successive PCR steps. The TCR alpha and beta cDNA libraries were sequenced on the Illumina HiSeq platform using custom primers. As for the authors' bioinformatics: Raw reads were processed with MiGEC to extract unique molecular identifiers, and MiXCR was used to determine CDR3 positions. Recombination models were inferred per individual with the repgenHMM and IGoR tools using an EM algorithm. The tcR package in R was used for shared clonotype analysis, with sharing normalized by the product of cloneset sizes. To study raw recombination free of thymic and clonal selection effects, out-of-frame nonproductive sequences were analyzed. The raw public reads went through TCRdb reprocessing: fastp at Q25, MiXCR clone calling, in-frame beta chains kept. Every CDR3 protein is listed once, alongside the most common genes and DNA of its rows. It is TCRdb's table, rather than the study itself, that gives the V and J calls and clone size. This sample holds about 520,000 distinct CDR3 sequences; roughly 21% were observed only once. Clones ranked in the top ten supply about 0.93% of the sample.

As regards this clonotype: Its antigen has not been determined. Base qualities are not provided; no much larger clone lies one nucleotide away.

The same data also contributed to another study, on T cells expressing NK-cell markers. As that second study puts it: Seven or eight donors provided sorted CD3+CD56+NKG2C+, CD3+CD56+NKG2C- and CD3+CD56-NKG2C+ T-cell subsets, whose TCR beta-chain repertoires were profiled. Among the eight sequenced donors, seven were HCMV-seropositive and one was HCMV-seronegative. In several experiments an anti-gammadeltaTCR antibody was added to restrict sorting to alphabetaTCR-expressing T cells. In over 5 donors, the dominant CD3+CD56+NKG2C+ clonotypes were among the top 10 CD8+ clonotypes and accounted for about 1.0-7.5% of CD8+ T cells. Those dominant clonotypes were again the most abundant among CD3+CD56-NKG2C+ cells in a handful of donors, at about 28.3-60.1%. It remained unclear whether the expanded NKG2C-expressing T cell clones were specific for HCMV antigens. The study sequenced eight donors, all healthy volunteers chosen at random: three men and five women. A commercial ELISA kit detecting HCMV-specific IgG in serum was used to determine HCMV serostatus. Reads were demultiplexed and grouped by UMI with MIGEC, and clonotypes were assembled and quantified with MiTCR. To remove erroneous sequences, TCR cDNA sequences were retained only when supported by two or more reads. Downstream repertoire analysis used the tcR package, and clonotypes were matched across fractions by CDR3 nucleotide sequence plus V segment. VDJmatch was used to annotate antigen specificity against VDJdb, with one amino acid substitution allowed in CDR3.

The sample consisted of CD4+ T cells sorted from blood. The receptor comes from a woman aged 18-29 years in good health. Rearrangement joined TRBV20-1 to TRBJ2-7, with TRBD2 perhaps the D gene, on 5 matching bases. CDR3 reads: CSALDAGDEQYF. The DNA sequence is as follows: TGCAGTGCTCTAGATGCGGGCGACGAGCAGTACTTC.